Listed below are T cell receptor beta chains from one sample, sequenced in a study of technical replicates of blood from a handful of donors. The assay was immunoSEQ multiplex PCR, and TCRdb's table has in-frame clones only and misses some. Altogether about 88,000 clones are present, less than 95% being singletons, with the ten largest covering under 0.3%. The specimen was T cells isolated from PBMCs. These receptors were obtained from a human donor in good health. Both conserved end residues are trimmed from each CDR3.

v_call cdr3_aa
TRBV30 AGSGVNTGELF
TRBV28 ASSLYGTWGDNEQF
TRBV28 ASSLRGMRAWPYNEQF
TRBV7-3 ASSPMGGSGYGYT
TRBV28 ASSLYSGSVPDTQY
TRBV11-2 ASGTYEQY
TRBV5-6 ASSWGTGQGFNQPQH
TRBV7-8 ASSLVTSGRAVSSTDTQY
TRBV6-6 ASRITWATYGYT
TRBV5-4 ASSHTGTGDEKLF